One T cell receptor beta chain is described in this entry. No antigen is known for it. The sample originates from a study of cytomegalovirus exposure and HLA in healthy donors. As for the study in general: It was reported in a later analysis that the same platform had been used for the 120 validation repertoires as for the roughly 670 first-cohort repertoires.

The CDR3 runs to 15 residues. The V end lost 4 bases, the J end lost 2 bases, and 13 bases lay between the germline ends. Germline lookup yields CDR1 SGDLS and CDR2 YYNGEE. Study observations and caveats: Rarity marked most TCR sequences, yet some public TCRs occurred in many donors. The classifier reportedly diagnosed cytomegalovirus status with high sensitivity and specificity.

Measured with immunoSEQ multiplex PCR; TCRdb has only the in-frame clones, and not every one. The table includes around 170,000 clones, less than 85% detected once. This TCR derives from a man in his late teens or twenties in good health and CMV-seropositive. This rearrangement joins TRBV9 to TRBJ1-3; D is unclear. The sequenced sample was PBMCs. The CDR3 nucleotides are TGTGCCAGCAGCCCCGGTGGAGGGCCTGGAAACACCATATATTTT. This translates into CASSPGGGPGNTIYF.